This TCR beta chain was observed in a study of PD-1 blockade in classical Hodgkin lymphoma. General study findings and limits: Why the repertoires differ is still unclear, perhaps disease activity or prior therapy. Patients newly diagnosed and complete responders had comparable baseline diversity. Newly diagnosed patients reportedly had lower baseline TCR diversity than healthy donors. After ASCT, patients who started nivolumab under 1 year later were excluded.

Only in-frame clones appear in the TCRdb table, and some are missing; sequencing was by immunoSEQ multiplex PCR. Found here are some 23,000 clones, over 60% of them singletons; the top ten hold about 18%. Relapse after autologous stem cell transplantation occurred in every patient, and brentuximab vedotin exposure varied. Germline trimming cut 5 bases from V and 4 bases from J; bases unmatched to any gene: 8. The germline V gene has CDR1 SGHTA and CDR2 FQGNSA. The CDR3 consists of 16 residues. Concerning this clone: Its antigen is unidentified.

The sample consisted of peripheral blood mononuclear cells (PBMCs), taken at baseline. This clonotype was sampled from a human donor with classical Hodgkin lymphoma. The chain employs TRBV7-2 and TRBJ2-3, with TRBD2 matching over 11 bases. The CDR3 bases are TGTGCCAGCAGCCCTACTAGCGGGGGTTCCTCAGATACGCAGTATTTT. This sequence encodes CASSPTSGGSSDTQYF. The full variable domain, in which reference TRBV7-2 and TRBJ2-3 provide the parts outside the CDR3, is GAGVSQSPSNKVTEKGKDVELRCDPISGHTALYWYRQSLGQGLEFLIYFQGNSAPDKSGLPSDRFSAERTGGSVSTLTIQRTQQEDSAVYLCASSPTSGGSSDTQYFGPGTRLTVL.